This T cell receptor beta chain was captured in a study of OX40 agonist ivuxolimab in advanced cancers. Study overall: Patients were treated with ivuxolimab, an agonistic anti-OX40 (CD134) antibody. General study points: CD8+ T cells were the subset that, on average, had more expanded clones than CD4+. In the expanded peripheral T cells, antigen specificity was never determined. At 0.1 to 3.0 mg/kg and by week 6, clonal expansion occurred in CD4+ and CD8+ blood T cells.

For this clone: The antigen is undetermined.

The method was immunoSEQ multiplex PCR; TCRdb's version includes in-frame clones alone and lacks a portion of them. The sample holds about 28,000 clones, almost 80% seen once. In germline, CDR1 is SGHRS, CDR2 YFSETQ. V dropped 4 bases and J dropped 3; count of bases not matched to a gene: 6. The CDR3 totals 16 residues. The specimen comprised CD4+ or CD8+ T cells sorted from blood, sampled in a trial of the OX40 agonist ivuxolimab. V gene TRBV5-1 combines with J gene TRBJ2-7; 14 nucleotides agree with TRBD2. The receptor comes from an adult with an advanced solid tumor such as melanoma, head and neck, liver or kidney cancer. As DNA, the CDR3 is TGCGCCAGCAGCACTCGGACTAGCGGGGGGCTCTACGAGCAGTACTTC. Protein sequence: CASSTRTSGGLYEQYF.